The 18 T cell receptor beta chains in this list originate from one sample, sequenced in a study of T cell changes during pregnancy in multiple sclerosis. Profiled with immunoSEQ multiplex PCR; TCRdb holds only in-frame clones, not every one. The repertoire consists of roughly 53,000 clones, with 92% occurring once and the leading ten covering roughly 0.34%. The sample consisted of CD4+ T cells from peripheral blood mononuclear cells, taken in the second trimester of pregnancy. These receptors all stem from a female donor in good health, enrolled as a control in a pregnancy study.

This clone was observed a single time. The gene calls are TRBV30 and TRBJ2-6; TRBD1 matches 9 bases. This CDR3 has 17 amino acids. Germline V lookup: CDR1 GTSNPN, CDR2 SVGIG (reference sequence). Germline trimming cut 4 bases from V and 0 bases from J; bases unmatched to any gene: 7. This CDR3 is CAWTWTGAYSGANVLTF. DNA for the CDR3: TGTGCCTGGACCTGGACAGGGGCTTACTCTGGGGCCAACGTCCTGACTTTC. The variable domain in full, with the rest retrieved from reference TRBV30 and TRBJ2-6, is SQTIHQWPATLVQPVGSPLSLECTVEGTSNPNLYWYRQAAGRGLQLLFYSVGIGQISSEVPQNLSASRPQDRQFILSSKKLLLSDSGFYLCAWTWTGAYSGANVLTFGAGSRLTVL.

This chain links TRBV13 with TRBJ1-1; unclear D gene. Germline lookup yields CDR1 PRHDT and CDR2 FYEKMQ (reference sequence). The length of the CDR3 is 12 residues. Deletions cut 4 bases from V and 0 bases from J, with 3 bases between. The CDR3 bases are TGTGCCAGCAGCTCCGTGAACACTGAAGCTTTCTTT. This codes for CASSSVNTEAFF.

The chain uses TRBV5-3 and TRBJ1-2, with 7 bases matching TRBD1. TRBV5-3 belongs to the ORF category, with a function that is uncertain. J lost 7 bases, V lost 2 bases, and 17 bases had no gene match. The CDR3 has 17 residues. CDR3 nucleotides: TGTGCCAGAAGCTTTCCCTGGACAGGCCGGCCGGGGGCTGGCTACACCTTC. Its protein is CARSFPWTGRPGAGYTF.

The chain has TRBV5-4 and TRBJ1-6, with 9 bases matching TRBD1. Unmatched junction bases numbered 8, after V lost 4 bases and J lost 0 bases. Germline V gene data show CDR1 as SGHNT and CDR2 as YYREEE (reference sequence). CDR3 length: 18 residues. CDR3 DNA sequence: TGTGCCAGCAGCACAGGACAGGGGCCGAGCTCCTATAATTCACCCCTCCACTTT. Protein product: CASSTGQGPSSYNSPLHF.

The sample holds one count of this clone. The chain is built from TRBV9 and TRBJ2-3, with 9 bases identical to TRBD2. CDR3 length equals 16 residues. V shed 1 base and J 2 bases; nucleotides not matched to a gene: 5. The V gene's germline CDR1 is SGDLS and CDR2 YYNGEE. CDR3 DNA: TGTGCCAGCAGCGTAACCCCTAGCGGGGCCACAGATACGCAGTATTTT. Translated, it gives CASSVTPSGATDTQYF.

V and J are TRBV7-2 and TRBJ2-7; 7 bases match TRBD1. CDR1 is SGHTA, CDR2 FQGNSA, per germline. V was clipped by 1 base and J by 2 bases; unmatched bases: 2. The CDR3 is 14 amino acids. CDR3 amino acids: CASSLEQGPYEQYF. In DNA form, the CDR3 reads TGTGCCAGCAGCTTAGAACAGGGGCCCTACGAGCAGTACTTC.

The V and J genes are TRBV25-1 and TRBJ2-1; 9 bases fit TRBD2. Germline V gene lookup returns CDR1 MGHDK and CDR2 SYGVNS. Trimming removed 6 bases from V and 6 bases from J; junction bases left unmatched: 12. The CDR3 is 16 residues long. The CDR3 DNA sequence: TGTGCCAGCAGGGCCAGTGTAGCGGGGGTGCGCAATGAGCAGTTCTTC. Its protein is CASRASVAGVRNEQFF.

The chain uses TRBV2 and TRBJ1-2; D is perhaps TRBD1 (5 bases). Looked up from germline, CDR1 is SNHLY and CDR2 is FYNNEI. Trimming pared 5 bases from V and 5 bases from J, leaving 21 bases between. The CDR3 extends over 16 amino acids. The DNA for the CDR3 is TGTGCCAGCAGTCCCAGCACAGCGGGCAGGGTTTATGGCTACACCTTC. Translation: CASSPSTAGRVYGYTF.

CDR3: CASSADRGPNYGYTF. In nucleotides, the CDR3 is TGTGCCAGCAGTGCGGACAGGGGCCCTAACTATGGCTACACCTTC. The chain has TRBV6-4 and TRBJ1-2; TRBD1 agrees at 9 bases. CDR3 length: 15 amino acids. With V trimmed by 4 bases and J by 0 bases, 3 bases remained unmatched. Germline V gene data show CDR1 as MRHNA and CDR2 as SNTAGT.

The V call is TRBV5-4, the J call TRBJ1-3; D is unresolved. The CDR3 totals 15 residues. Trimming took 2 bases from V and 0 from J, leaving 9 bases between them. Germline V lookup: CDR1 SGHNT, CDR2 YYREEE (reference sequence). CDR3 sequence (DNA): TGTGCCAGCAGCTTTCGGGGAATCTCTGGAAACACCATATATTTT. It specifies CASSFRGISGNTIYF.

This clone has only one observation. The chain employs TRBV18 and TRBJ2-7; perhaps TRBD1 as D (5 bases). From germline, CDR1 is KGHSH and CDR2 LQKENI. Trimming took off 1 base at V and 0 bases at J, with 10 bases between the two ends. This CDR3 contains 15 residues. CDR3 bases: TGTGCCAGCTCACCACGCCAGGGAAACTCCTACGAGCAGTACTTC. Its protein product is CASSPRQGNSYEQYF.

The chain links TRBV9 to TRBJ1-6, with D unclear. Trimming took 0 bases from V and 3 from J, leaving 7 bases between them. The CDR3 is 15 amino acids. Germline CDR1 and CDR2: SGDLS and YYNGEE. In DNA form, the CDR3 reads TGTGCCAGCAGCGTAGATGTTAGCTATAATTCACCCCTCCACTTT. Translated, it gives CASSVDVSYNSPLHF.

This clone occurred a few times. V and J are TRBV7-3 and TRBJ2-2, with D possibly TRBD2 on 7 matching bases. The V end lost 5 bases, the J end lost 5 bases, and 18 bases lay between the germline ends. The germline V gene encodes CDR1 SGHTA and CDR2 FQGTGA. This CDR3 region has 16 residues. The CDR3 region has the DNA TGTGCCAGCAGCCCCGCGTGGGGGGGCCGTACCGGGGAGCTGTTTTTT. Protein product: CASSPAWGGRTGELFF.

The rearrangement uses TRBV25-1 and TRBJ2-7; TRBD2 matches 8 bases. Losses at the gene ends were 8 bases for V and 2 bases for J; bases not matched to a gene: 8. Looked up from germline, CDR1 is MGHDK and CDR2 is SYGVNS. The CDR3 extends over 14 amino acids. CDR3 sequence (DNA): TGTGCCAGCGCGGACCTGCGGGGGGCCTACGAGCAGTACTTC. Encoded protein: CASADLRGAYEQYF.

The genes are TRBV29-1 and TRBJ2-7; D possibly corresponds to TRBD2 (5 bases). In germline, CDR1 is SQVTM, CDR2 ANQGSEA. There are 13 residues in the CDR3. The V end was cut by 7 bases, the J end by 5 bases, with 18 bases between. CDR3 sequence: CSGLRRDSDEQYF. CDR3 bases: TGCAGCGGACTCAGACGGGATTCGGACGAGCAGTACTTC.

This rearrangement joins TRBV10-3 to TRBJ2-1; D is undetermined. The CDR3 contains 15 residues. V lost 1 base to trimming and J lost 4 bases, with 11 bases between them. Germline V lookup: CDR1 ENHRY, CDR2 SYGVKD. The CDR3 is CAISELTDSYNEQFF. The CDR3 DNA reads as TGTGCCATCAGTGAGTTAACAGATTCTTACAATGAGCAGTTCTTC.

V and J are TRBV19 and TRBJ1-5; 7 bases agree with TRBD1. V was clipped by 7 bases and J by 0 bases; unmatched bases: 6. The CDR3 spans 15 residues. In germline, CDR1 is LNHDA, CDR2 SQIVND (reference sequence). The CDR3 here is CASIKNRGSNQPQHF. CDR3 nucleotides: TGTGCCAGTATTAAAAACAGGGGTAGCAATCAGCCCCAGCATTTT.

The chain is built from TRBV2 and TRBJ1-1; the D gene is possibly TRBD1 (5 bases). This CDR3 region has 16 residues. From germline, CDR1 is SNHLY and CDR2 FYNNEI. Trimming removed 2 bases from V and 7 bases from J, with 20 bases in between. The CDR3: CASSELGEGMGDEAFF. CDR3 sequence (DNA): TGTGCCAGCAGTGAACTCGGGGAGGGAATGGGGGATGAAGCTTTCTTT.